In its sample, the clone carrying this TCR beta chain was seen a few times. This sample is part of a study of patients and donors after allogeneic stem cell transplantation. Trimming cost V 3 bases and J 5 bases, with 7 bases left between them. There are 12 residues in the CDR3. Using its own MiXCR run on the RT-PCR reads, TCRdb lists one record per CDR3 protein. The sample consists of roughly 190,000 distinct CDR3 sequences, approximately 41% of them appearing once. What was sequenced was blood, either unsorted or a sorted T cell fraction (not recorded which). The chain joins TRBV12-3 or TRBV12-4 to TRBJ1-2; D unresolved. The source is a human donor who was either an allogeneic HSCT recipient or a stem cell or donor lymphocyte infusion donor (not recorded which). It is not recorded whose cells these are; they may come from a transplant donor. CDR3 amino acids: CASSLIGYGYTF. CDR3 nucleotides: TGTGCCAGCAGTTTGATAGGATATGGCTACACCTTC.